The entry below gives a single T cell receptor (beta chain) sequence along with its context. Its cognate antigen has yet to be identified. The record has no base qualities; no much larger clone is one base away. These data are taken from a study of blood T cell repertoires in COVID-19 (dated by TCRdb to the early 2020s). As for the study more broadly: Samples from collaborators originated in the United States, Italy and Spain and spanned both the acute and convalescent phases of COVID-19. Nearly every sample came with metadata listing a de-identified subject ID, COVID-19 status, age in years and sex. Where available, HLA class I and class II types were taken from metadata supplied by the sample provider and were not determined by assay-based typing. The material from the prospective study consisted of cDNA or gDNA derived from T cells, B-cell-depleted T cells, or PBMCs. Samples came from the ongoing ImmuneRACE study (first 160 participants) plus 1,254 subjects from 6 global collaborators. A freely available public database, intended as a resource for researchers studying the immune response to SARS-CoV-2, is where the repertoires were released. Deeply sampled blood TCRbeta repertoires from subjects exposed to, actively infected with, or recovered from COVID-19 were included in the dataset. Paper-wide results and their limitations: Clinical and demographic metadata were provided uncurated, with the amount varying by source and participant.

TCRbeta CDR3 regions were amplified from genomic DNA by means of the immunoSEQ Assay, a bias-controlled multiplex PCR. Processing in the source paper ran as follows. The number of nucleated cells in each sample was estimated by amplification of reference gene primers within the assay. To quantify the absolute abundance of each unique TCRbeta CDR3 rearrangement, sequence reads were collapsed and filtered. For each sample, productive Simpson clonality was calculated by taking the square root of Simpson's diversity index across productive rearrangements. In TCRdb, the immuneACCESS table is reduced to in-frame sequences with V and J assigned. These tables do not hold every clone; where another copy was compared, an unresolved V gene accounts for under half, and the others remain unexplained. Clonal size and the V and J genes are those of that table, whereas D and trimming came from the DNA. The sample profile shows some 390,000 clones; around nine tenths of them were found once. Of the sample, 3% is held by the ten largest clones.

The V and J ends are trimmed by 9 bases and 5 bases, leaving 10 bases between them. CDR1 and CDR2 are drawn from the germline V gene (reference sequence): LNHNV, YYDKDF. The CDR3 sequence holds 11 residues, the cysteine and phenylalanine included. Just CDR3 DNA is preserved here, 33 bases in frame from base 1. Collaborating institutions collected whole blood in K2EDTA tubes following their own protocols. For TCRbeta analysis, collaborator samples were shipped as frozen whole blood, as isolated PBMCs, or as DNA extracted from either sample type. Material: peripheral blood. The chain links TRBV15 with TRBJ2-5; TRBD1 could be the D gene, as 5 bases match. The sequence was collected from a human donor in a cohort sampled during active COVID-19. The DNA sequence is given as TGTGCCACAGGGGTAGGGGAGACCCAGTACTTC. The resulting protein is CATGVGETQYF.